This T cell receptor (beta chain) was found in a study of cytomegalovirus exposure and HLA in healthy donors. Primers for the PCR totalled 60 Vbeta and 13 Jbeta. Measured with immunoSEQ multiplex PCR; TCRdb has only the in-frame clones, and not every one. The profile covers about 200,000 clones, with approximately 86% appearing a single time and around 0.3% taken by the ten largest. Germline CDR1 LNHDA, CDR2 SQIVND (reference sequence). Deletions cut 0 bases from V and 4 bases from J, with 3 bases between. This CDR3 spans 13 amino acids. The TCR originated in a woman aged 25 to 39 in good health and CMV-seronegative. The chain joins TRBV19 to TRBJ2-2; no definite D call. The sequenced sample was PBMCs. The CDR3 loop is CASSIDSTGELFF. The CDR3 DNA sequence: TGTGCCAGTAGTATAGACAGCACCGGGGAGCTGTTTTTT. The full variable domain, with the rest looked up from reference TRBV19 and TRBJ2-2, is DGGITQSPKYLFRKEGQNVTLSCEQNLNHDAMYWYRQDPGQGLRLIYYSQIVNDFQKGDIAEGYSVSREKKESFPLTVTSAQKNPTAFYLCASSIDSTGELFFGEGSRLTVL.